This passage covers 30 T cell receptor beta chains from one sample sequenced in a study of technical replicates of blood from a handful of donors. The data were produced by immunoSEQ multiplex PCR, yet TCRdb's version contains in-frame clones alone and is incomplete. The sample consists of approximately 80,000 clones, about 89% of them appearing once. Sequenced: T cells isolated from PBMCs. All receptors derive from a human donor in good health.

This sequence joins TRBV2 and TRBJ2-1; 9 bases fit TRBD1. Germline CDR1 is SNHLY and CDR2 is FYNNEI. The V segment lost 9 bases and the J segment 5 bases; nucleotides outside the gene matches: 5. The CDR3 is 13 amino acids. CDR3 DNA: TGTGCCAGGACGGACAGGGGCCACAATGAGCAGTTCTTC. The encoded protein is CARTDRGHNEQFF.

This chain joins TRBV11-3 and TRBJ2-5; D not resolved. This CDR3 spans 14 amino acids. The V gene's germline CDR1 is SGHNT and CDR2 YENEEA. Trimming stripped 5 bases from V and 2 bases from J, with 12 bases between. CDR3 loop: CASSPRKIQETQYF. The CDR3 DNA sequence: TGTGCCAGCAGCCCGAGGAAGATTCAAGAGACCCAGTACTTC.

The chain employs TRBV6-5 and TRBJ2-3; D not certain. From germline, CDR1 is MNHEY and CDR2 SVGAGI. CDR3 length equals 14 residues. The ends were cut back, 5 bases at V and 0 bases at J, with 9 bases in the middle. Written as DNA, the CDR3 is TGTGCCAGCAGTCTTAGCAGAAGCACAGATACGCAGTATTTT. Amino acids: CASSLSRSTDTQYF.

The J gene is TRBJ1-5, the V gene TRBV5-6, with D possibly matching TRBD1 (5 bases). V lost 0 bases to trimming and J lost 5 bases, with 9 bases between them. There are 14 residues in the CDR3. Germline V gene lookup returns CDR1 SGHDT and CDR2 YYEEEE. CDR3: CASSLGDSYQPQHF. For the CDR3, the DNA is TGTGCCAGCAGCTTGGGAGACAGTTATCAGCCCCAGCATTTT. Drawing the rest from reference TRBV5-6 and TRBJ1-5, the complete variable domain is DAGVTQSPTHLIKTRGQQVTLRCSPKSGHDTVSWYQQALGQGPQFIFQYYEEEERQRGNFPDRFSGHQFPNYSSELNVNALLLGDSALYLCASSLGDSYQPQHFGDGTRLSIL.

The CDR3 nucleotides read TGTGCCAGCAGCGCGGGGAGGGCGGGAGGTTTTCCCTACGAGCAGTACTTC. It codes for CASSAGRAGGFPYEQYF. The genes are TRBV11-2 and TRBJ2-7; 8 positions match TRBD2. The V gene end was trimmed by 5 bases and the J gene end by 2 bases; junction bases not matched to a gene: 14. From germline, CDR1 is SGHAT and CDR2 FQNNGV. This CDR3 contains 17 residues.

Regarding this clone: This same CDR3 is encoded by further DNA sequences in the sample. This chain uses TRBV6-1 with TRBJ2-5; weak D call: TRBD1 (6 bases). Germline V gene data show CDR1 as MNHNS and CDR2 as SASEGT. The V end lost 0 bases, the J end lost 5 bases, and 10 bases lay between the germline ends. This CDR3 contains 14 residues. CDR3 nucleotides: TGTGCCAGCAGTGAAGCTGGGGGCCGGGAGACCCAGTACTTC. Its translation is CASSEAGGRETQYF.

The chain employs TRBV19 and TRBJ1-3; D unresolved. The CDR3 runs 13 residues. Trimming took 3 bases from V and 1 from J, leaving 4 bases between them. The V gene's germline CDR1 is LNHDA and CDR2 SQIVND (reference sequence). The chain's CDR3 is CASSIQSGNTIYF. CDR3 sequence (DNA): TGTGCCAGTAGTATCCAGTCTGGAAACACCATATATTTT.

The chain employs TRBV2 and TRBJ2-3; 9 nucleotides agree with TRBD2. The CDR3 loop spans 13 amino acids. V lost 11 bases, J lost 1 base, and 4 bases stayed unmatched. Germline V gene sequence: CDR1 SNHLY, CDR2 FYNNEI. The CDR3 DNA sequence: TGTGCCGGCCGACTAGCGGGCACAGATACGCAGTATTTT. Protein: CAGRLAGTDTQYF.

V and J are TRBV7-3 and TRBJ2-7; 8 bases map to TRBD2. The CDR3 is 13 residues long. The V gene's germline CDR1 is SGHTA and CDR2 FQGTGA. The V gene end was trimmed by 3 bases and the J gene end by 7 bases; junction bases not matched to a gene: 5. CDR3: CASSLGLVGEQYF. In nucleotides, the CDR3 is TGTGCCAGCAGCTTGGGACTAGTCGGTGAGCAGTACTTC. The full variable domain, completed using reference TRBV7-3 and TRBJ2-7, is GAGVSQTPSNKVTEKGKYVELRCDPISGHTALYWYRQSLGQGPEFLIYFQGTGAADDSGLPNDRFFAVRPEGSVSTLKIQRTERGDSAVYLCASSLGLVGEQYFGPGTRLTVT.

J is TRBJ1-4 and V is TRBV6-5; TRBD1 is a possible D gene (5 bases). From germline, CDR1 is MNHEY and CDR2 SVGAGI. This CDR3 spans 13 amino acids. V was cut by 7 bases and J by 1 base, with 7 bases left in between. CDR3 DNA sequence: TGTGCCAGCACGGGGGGAACTAATGAAAAACTGTTTTTT. Its translation is CASTGGTNEKLFF.

V and J are TRBV11-3 and TRBJ2-7, with D possibly TRBD2 on 6 matching bases. The V gene lost 0 bases and the J gene lost 6 bases, with 15 bases spanning the gap. CDR1 SGHNT and CDR2 YENEEA come from the germline V gene. The CDR3 loop spans 15 amino acids. The CDR3 DNA reads as TGTGCCAGCAGCTTAGAGGCAAAGGGAGGTGGCGAGCAGTACTTC. This translates into CASSLEAKGGGEQYF.

This clone occurred once. CDR3 sequence: CASSPPTLAGNTDTQYF. CDR3 in DNA: TGTGCCAGCAGTCCACCCACCCTAGCGGGAAACACAGATACGCAGTATTTT. This chain uses TRBV28 with TRBJ2-3; TRBD2 aligns across 9 bases. Germline assignment: CDR1 MDHEN and CDR2 SYDVKM. V lost 5 bases to trimming and J lost 2 bases; unmatched junction nucleotides: 11. CDR3 length equals 17 residues.

The chain recombines TRBV7-6 with TRBJ2-5, with 10 bases identical to TRBD2. The CDR3 totals 15 residues. Trimming took 1 base from V and 4 from J; bases not matched to a gene: 3. Germline V gene data show CDR1 as SGHVS and CDR2 as FNYEAQ. This CDR3 reads CASSLVAGGLETQYF. The DNA for the CDR3 is TGTGCCAGCAGCTTAGTAGCGGGAGGTCTAGAGACCCAGTACTTC.

The CDR3 is CASSPGLGIDTQYF. The CDR3 DNA sequence: TGTGCCAGCTCGCCGGGACTAGGAATAGATACGCAGTATTTT. The chain links TRBV18 to TRBJ2-3; the match to TRBD2 covers 8 bases. CDR1 is KGHSH, CDR2 LQKENI, per germline. V was clipped by 6 bases and J by 5 bases; unmatched bases: 7. The CDR3 is 14 residues long.

The chain joins TRBV6-5 to TRBJ1-4, with a weak D call TRBD1 (5 bases). The germline V gene has CDR1 MNHEY and CDR2 SVGAGI. The CDR3 has 15 amino acids. Trimming shortened V by 4 bases and J by 8 bases, and 17 bases separated the two germline ends. CDR3 sequence reads: CASSSRDQGSEKLFF. CDR3 coding DNA: TGTGCCAGCAGTTCTCGCGATCAGGGATCGGAAAAACTGTTTTTT.

The chain combines TRBV7-2 with TRBJ1-2, with TRBD1 as a possible D gene (6 bases). V dropped 5 bases and J dropped 2 bases, with 15 bases sitting between them. CDR3 size: 15 residues. Germline CDR1 is SGHTA and CDR2 is FQGNSA. CDR3 loop: CASSPGRTANYGYTF. CDR3 nucleotides: TGTGCCAGCAGCCCCGGGAGGACAGCAAACTATGGCTACACCTTC.

The J gene is TRBJ1-1, the V gene TRBV6-4; 9 positions agree with TRBD1. Per the germline V gene, CDR1 is MRHNA and CDR2 is SNTAGT. This CDR3 spans 13 amino acids. J was trimmed by 9 bases and V by 6 bases; bases with no gene match: 8. The CDR3 bases are TGTGCCAGCAGCGCCGGGACAGGGACTAAAGCTTTCTTT. Translated, it gives CASSAGTGTKAFF.

V gene TRBV6-1 combines with J gene TRBJ2-5; a weak D match, TRBD1 (6 bases). Germline V CDR1 and CDR2: MNHNS, SASEGT. V lost 11 bases and J lost 2, with 18 bases in between. The CDR3 runs to 14 residues. The CDR3: CASRHGQLQETQYF. The DNA for the CDR3 is TGTGCCTCCCGGCACGGACAGCTTCAAGAGACCCAGTACTTC.

The chain employs TRBV5-1 and TRBJ1-2; D gene ambiguous. The CDR3 consists of 14 residues. Germline V lookup: CDR1 SGHRS, CDR2 YFSETQ. Trimming left V 3 bases short and J 8 bases short, with 17 bases between. CDR3 protein: CASSSKPRELGYTF. The CDR3 DNA sequence: TGCGCCAGCAGCTCCAAACCCCGGGAGCTAGGCTACACCTTC.

The V and J genes are TRBV2 and TRBJ1-5, with D tentatively TRBD1 (5 bases). Germline assignment: CDR1 SNHLY and CDR2 FYNNEI. Deletions cut 4 bases from V and 0 bases from J, with 10 bases between. This CDR3 is built from 15 residues. CDR3 sequence: CASSVQAHSNQPQHF. Here the CDR3 DNA reads TGTGCCAGCAGTGTACAGGCCCATAGCAATCAGCCCCAGCATTTT.

The CDR3 DNA sequence: TGTGCCAGCAGCATAACCGGGACTGGGAACACTGAAGCTTTCTTT. The encoded protein is CASSITGTGNTEAFF. The rearrangement joins TRBV9 to TRBJ1-1; D is possibly TRBD1 (5 bases). The CDR3 totals 15 residues. V lost 4 bases to trimming and J lost 1 base, with 14 bases between them. The germline V gene encodes CDR1 SGDLS and CDR2 YYNGEE.

The chain recombines TRBV28 with TRBJ2-2; D is possibly TRBD2 (6 bases). Trimming cost V 5 bases and J 1 base, with 20 bases left between them. The CDR3 covers 18 residues. Germline V gene lookup returns CDR1 MDHEN and CDR2 SYDVKM. The CDR3 DNA follows: TGTGCCAGCAGTCCGATACAATTAGCGGCCGTGAACACCGGGGAGCTGTTTTTT. Protein sequence: CASSPIQLAAVNTGELFF.

In nucleotides, the CDR3 is TGTGCAGGTGGGGGACAGGGGTTCTCCACCGGGGAGCTGTTTTTT. Protein product: CAGGGQGFSTGELFF. The J gene is TRBJ2-2, the V gene TRBV2; 10 nucleotides align to TRBD1. The CDR3 covers 15 residues. The V gene's germline CDR1 is SNHLY and CDR2 FYNNEI.

The gene calls are TRBV7-3 and TRBJ2-7; 15 bases are shared with TRBD2. The V gene's germline CDR1 is SGHTA and CDR2 FQGTGA. The CDR3 runs 20 residues. V was pared by 1 base and J by 0 bases, with 10 bases of the junction left unmatched. CDR3 loop: CASSLIRRTSGRDSSYEQYF. CDR3 nucleotides: TGTGCCAGCAGCTTAATACGCCGGACTAGCGGGAGGGATAGCTCCTACGAGCAGTACTTC.

The chain uses TRBV30 and TRBJ2-7; the D gene is possibly TRBD1 (6 bases). Germline CDR1 and CDR2: GTSNPN and SVGIG (reference sequence). Trimming removed 0 bases from V and 1 base from J, with 7 bases in between. CDR3 length equals 13 residues. CDR3 sequence (DNA): TGTGCCTGGAGTGTTCAGGGGTCCTACGAGCAGTACTTC. This sequence encodes CAWSVQGSYEQYF.

This sequence joins TRBV11-3 and TRBJ2-7; 11 bases fit TRBD2. V was pared by 3 bases and J by 2 bases, with 3 bases of the junction left unmatched. The CDR3 runs 15 residues. Germline CDR1 reads SGHNT; CDR2 reads YENEEA. Here the CDR3 reads CASSFLAGGPYEQYF. The CDR3 bases are TGTGCCAGCAGCTTTCTAGCGGGAGGTCCCTACGAGCAGTACTTC.

The chain couples TRBV25-1 to TRBJ1-5; TRBD1 is a possible D gene (5 bases). V shed 1 base and J shed 6 bases, with 10 bases lying between them. This CDR3 comprises 14 residues. The germline V gene has CDR1 MGHDK and CDR2 SYGVNS. The CDR3 nucleotides are TGTGCCAGCAGTGAATCCCCAGGGCTTCAGCCCCAGCATTTT. Protein product: CASSESPGLQPQHF. The entire variable domain, with the rest obtained from reference TRBV25-1 and TRBJ1-5, is as follows: EADIYQTPRYLVIGTGKKITLECSQTMGHDKMYWYQQDPGMELHLIHYSYGVNSTEKGDLSSESTVSRIRTEHFPLTLESARPSHTSQYLCASSESPGLQPQHFGDGTRLSIL.

This chain uses TRBV7-2 with TRBJ1-1; D is uncertain. The CDR3 has 17 residues. V was pared by 5 bases and J by 0 bases, with 19 bases between. From germline, CDR1 is SGHTA and CDR2 FQGNSA. CDR3 coding DNA: TGTGCCAGCAGCCGTCCCCGGATCTTTACTATGAACACTGAAGCTTTCTTT. Its translation is CASSRPRIFTMNTEAFF.

This chain joins TRBV5-6 and TRBJ2-7; 8 bases align to TRBD2. Trimming removed 6 bases from V and 2 bases from J; junction bases left unmatched: 10. Germline V CDR1 and CDR2: SGHDT, YYEEEE. This CDR3 contains 15 residues. The CDR3 bases are TGTGCCAGCATTTCTAGGCTAGCGGGTCCCTACGAGCAGTACTTC. Translation: CASISRLAGPYEQYF.

This chain joins TRBV4-1 and TRBJ2-7; TRBD1 matches at 8 bases. With 4 bases clipped from V and 3 bases from J, the junction kept 11 bases outside the gene matches. The length of the CDR3 is 16 residues. The V gene's germline CDR1 is MGHRA and CDR2 YSYEKL. CDR3 DNA: TGCGCCAGCAGCCCTAAAGATAGGACAGGGAACTACGAGCAGTACTTC. Translation gives CASSPKDRTGNYEQYF.